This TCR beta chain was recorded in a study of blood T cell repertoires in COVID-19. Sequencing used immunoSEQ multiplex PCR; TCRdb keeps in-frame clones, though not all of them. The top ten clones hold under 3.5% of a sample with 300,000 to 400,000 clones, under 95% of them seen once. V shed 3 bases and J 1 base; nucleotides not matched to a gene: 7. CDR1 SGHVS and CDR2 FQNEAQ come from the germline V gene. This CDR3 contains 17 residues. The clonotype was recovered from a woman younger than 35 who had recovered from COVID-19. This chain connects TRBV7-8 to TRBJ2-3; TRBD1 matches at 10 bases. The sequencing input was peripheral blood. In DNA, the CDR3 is TGTGCCAGCAGCTTTGAATGGACAGGGGGAGGCACAGATACGCAGTATTTT. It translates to CASSFEWTGGGTDTQYF.